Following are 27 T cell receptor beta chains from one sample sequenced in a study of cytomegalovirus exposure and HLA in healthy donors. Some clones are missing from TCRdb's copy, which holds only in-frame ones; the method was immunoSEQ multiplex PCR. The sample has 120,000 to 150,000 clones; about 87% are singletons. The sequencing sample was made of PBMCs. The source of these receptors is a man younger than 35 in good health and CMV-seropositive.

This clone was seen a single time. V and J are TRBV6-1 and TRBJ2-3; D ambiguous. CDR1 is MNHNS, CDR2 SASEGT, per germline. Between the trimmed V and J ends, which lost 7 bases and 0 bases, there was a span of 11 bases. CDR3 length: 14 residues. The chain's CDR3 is CASKTGLSTDTQYF. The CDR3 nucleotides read TGTGCCAGCAAAACGGGTCTTAGCACAGATACGCAGTATTTT.

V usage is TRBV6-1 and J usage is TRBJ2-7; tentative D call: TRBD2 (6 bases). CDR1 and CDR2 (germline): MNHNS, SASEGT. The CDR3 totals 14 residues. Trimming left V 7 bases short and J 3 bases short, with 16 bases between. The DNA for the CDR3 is TGTGCCAGCATTCCGGGACTTCCCATCTACGAGCAGTACTTC. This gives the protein CASIPGLPIYEQYF.

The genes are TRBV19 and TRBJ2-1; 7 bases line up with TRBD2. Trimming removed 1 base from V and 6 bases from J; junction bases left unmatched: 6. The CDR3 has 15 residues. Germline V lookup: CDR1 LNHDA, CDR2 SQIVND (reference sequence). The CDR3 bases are TGTGCCAGTAGTATAGGGGGCGGGAGCATCAATGAGCAGTTCTTC. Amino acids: CASSIGGGSINEQFF.

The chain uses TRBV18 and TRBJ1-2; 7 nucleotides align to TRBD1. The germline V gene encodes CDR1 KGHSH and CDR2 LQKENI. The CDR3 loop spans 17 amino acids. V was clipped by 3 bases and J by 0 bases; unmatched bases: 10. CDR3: CASSPPDRDPSNYGYTF. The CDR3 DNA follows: TGTGCCAGCTCACCGCCAGACAGGGACCCATCTAACTATGGCTACACCTTC. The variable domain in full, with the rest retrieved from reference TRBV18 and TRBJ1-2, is NAGVMQNPRHLVRRRGQEARLRCSPMKGHSHVYWYRQLPEEGLKFMVYLQKENIIDESGMPKERFSAEFPKEGPSILRIQQVVRGDSAAYFCASSPPDRDPSNYGYTFGSGTRLTVV.

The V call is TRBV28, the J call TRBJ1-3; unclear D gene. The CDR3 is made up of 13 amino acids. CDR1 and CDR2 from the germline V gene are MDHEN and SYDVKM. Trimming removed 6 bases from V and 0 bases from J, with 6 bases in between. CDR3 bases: TGTGCCAGCAGGGTGGCCTCTGGAAACACCATATATTTT. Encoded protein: CASRVASGNTIYF. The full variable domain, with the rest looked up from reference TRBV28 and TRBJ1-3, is DVKVTQSSRYLVKRTGEKVFLECVQDMDHENMFWYRQDPGLGLRLIYFSYDVKMKEKGDIPEGYSVSREKKERFSLILESASTNQTSMYLCASRVASGNTIYFGEGSWLTVV.

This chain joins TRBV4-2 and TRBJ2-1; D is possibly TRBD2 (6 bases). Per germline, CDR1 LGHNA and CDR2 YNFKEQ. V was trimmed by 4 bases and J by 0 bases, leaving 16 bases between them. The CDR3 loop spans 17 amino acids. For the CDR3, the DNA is TGTGCCAGCAGCCCTTGGTTACGGGGGAGCTCCTACAATGAGCAGTTCTTC. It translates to CASSPWLRGSSYNEQFF.

CDR3 in amino acids: CASSLALPGLATYEQYF. CDR3 DNA: TGTGCCAGCAGTTTAGCCCTACCGGGACTAGCGACCTACGAGCAGTACTTC. The chain has TRBV27 and TRBJ2-7; TRBD2 agrees at 10 bases. CDR3 length equals 17 residues. V trimming: 2 bases; J trimming: 2 bases; junction bases outside the gene matches: 9. Germline V gene sequence: CDR1 MNHEY, CDR2 SMNVEV (reference sequence).

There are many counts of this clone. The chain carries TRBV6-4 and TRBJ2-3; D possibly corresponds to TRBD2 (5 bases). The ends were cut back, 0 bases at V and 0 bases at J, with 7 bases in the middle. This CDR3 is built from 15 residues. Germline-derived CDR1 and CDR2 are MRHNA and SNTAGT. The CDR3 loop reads CASSDSSASTDTQYF. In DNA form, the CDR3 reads TGTGCCAGCAGTGACTCTAGCGCTAGCACAGATACGCAGTATTTT.

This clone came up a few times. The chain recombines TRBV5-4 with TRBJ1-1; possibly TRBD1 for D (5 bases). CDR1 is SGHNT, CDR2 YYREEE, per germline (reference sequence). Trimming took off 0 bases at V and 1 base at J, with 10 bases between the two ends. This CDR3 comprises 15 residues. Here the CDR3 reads CASSLDTGGNTEAFF. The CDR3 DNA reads TGTGCCAGCAGCTTGGATACGGGGGGGAACACTGAAGCTTTCTTT. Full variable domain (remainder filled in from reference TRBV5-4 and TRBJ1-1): ETGVTQSPTHLIKTRGQQVTLRCSSQSGHNTVSWYQQALGQGPQFIFQYYREEENGRGNFPPRFSGLQFPNYSSELNVNALELDDSALYLCASSLDTGGNTEAFFGQGTRLTVV.

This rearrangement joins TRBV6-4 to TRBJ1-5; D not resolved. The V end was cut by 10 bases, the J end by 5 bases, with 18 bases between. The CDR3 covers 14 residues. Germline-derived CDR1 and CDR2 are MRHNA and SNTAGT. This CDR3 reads CATQEAGRYQPQHF. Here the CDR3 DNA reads TGTGCCACCCAGGAGGCCGGACGTTATCAGCCCCAGCATTTT.

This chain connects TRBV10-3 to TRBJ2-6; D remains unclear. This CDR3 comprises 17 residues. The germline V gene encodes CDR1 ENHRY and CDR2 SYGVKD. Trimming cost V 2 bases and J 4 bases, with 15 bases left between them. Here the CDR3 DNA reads TGTGCCATCAGTGAGGCTCAGACGGCGGCGGGGGCCAACGTCCTGACTTTC. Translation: CAISEAQTAAGANVLTF.

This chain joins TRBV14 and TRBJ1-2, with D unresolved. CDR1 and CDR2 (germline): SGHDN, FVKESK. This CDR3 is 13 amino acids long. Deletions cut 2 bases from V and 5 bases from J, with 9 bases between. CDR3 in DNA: TGTGCCAGCAGCCAATCGGTTTTTTATGGCTACACCTTC. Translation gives CASSQSVFYGYTF.

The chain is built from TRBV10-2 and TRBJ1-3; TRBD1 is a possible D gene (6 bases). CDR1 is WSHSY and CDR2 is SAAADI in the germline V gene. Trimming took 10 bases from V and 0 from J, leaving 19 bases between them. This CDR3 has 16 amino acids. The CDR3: CATLKKGGGSGNTIYF. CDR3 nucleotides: TGCGCCACCCTCAAGAAAGGGGGTGGCTCTGGAAACACCATATATTTT.

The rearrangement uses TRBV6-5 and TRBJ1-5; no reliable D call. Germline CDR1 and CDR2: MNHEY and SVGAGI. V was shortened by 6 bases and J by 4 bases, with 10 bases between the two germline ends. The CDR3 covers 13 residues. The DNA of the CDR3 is TGTGCCAGCAGGCCAGGAATGAATCAGCCCCAGCATTTT. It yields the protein CASRPGMNQPQHF.

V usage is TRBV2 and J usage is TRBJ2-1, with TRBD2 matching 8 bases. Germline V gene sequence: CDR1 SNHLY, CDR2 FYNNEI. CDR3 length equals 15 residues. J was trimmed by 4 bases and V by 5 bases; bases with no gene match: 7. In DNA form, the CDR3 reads TGTGCCAGCAGTCCGAGCGGGGGTATTTACAATGAGCAGTTCTTC. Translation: CASSPSGGIYNEQFF.

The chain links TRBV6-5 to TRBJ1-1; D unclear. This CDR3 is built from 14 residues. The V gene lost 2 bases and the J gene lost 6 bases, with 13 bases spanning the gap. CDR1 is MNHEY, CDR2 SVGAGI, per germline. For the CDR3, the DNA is TGTGCCAGCAGTTACGATCTCCTGAGCGCTGAAGCTTTCTTT. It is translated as CASSYDLLSAEAFF.

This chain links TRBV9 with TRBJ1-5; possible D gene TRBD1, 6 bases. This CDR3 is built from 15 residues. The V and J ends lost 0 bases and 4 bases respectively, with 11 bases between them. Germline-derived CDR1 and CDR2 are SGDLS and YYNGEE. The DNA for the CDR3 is TGTGCCAGCAGCGTAGGATCAGGGGAGAATCAGCCCCAGCATTTT. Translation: CASSVGSGENQPQHF.

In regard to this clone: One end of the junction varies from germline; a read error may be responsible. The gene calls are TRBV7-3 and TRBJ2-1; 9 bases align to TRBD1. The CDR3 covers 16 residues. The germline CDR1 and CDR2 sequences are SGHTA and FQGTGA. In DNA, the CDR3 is TGTGCCAGCAGTTTAACGGGACAGGGCTCCTACAATGAGCAGTTCTTC. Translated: CASSLTGQGSYNEQFF. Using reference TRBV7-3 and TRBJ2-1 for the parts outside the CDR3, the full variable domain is GAGVSQTPSNKVTEKGKYVELRCDPISGHTALYWYRQSLGQGPEFLIYFQGTGAADDSGLPNDRFFAVRPEGSVSTLKIQRTERGDSAVYLCASSLTGQGSYNEQFFGPGTRLTVL.

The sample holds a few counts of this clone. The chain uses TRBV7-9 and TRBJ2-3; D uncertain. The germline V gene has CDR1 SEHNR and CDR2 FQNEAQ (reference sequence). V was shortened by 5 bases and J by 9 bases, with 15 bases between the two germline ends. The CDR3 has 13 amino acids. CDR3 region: CASSPKSAETQYF. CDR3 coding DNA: TGTGCCAGCAGCCCCAAATCGGCGGAGACGCAGTATTTT. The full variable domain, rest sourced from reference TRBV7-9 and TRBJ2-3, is DTGVSQNPRHKITKRGQNVTFRCDPISEHNRLYWYRQTLGQGPEFLTYFQNEAQLEKSRLLSDRFSAERPKGSFSTLEIQRTEQGDSAMYLCASSPKSAETQYFGPGTRLTVL.

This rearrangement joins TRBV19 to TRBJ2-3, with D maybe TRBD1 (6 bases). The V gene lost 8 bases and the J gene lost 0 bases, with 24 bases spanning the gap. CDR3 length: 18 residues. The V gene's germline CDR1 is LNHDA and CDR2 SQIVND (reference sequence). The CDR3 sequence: CASGKVLTGTTSTDTQYF. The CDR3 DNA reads TGTGCCAGTGGTAAGGTCCTGACCGGGACAACTAGCACAGATACGCAGTATTTT.

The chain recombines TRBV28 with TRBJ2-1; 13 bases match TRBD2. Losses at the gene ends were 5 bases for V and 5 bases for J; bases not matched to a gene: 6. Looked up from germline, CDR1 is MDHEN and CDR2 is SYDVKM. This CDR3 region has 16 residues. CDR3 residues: CASSTRTSGGHNEQFF. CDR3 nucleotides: TGTGCCAGCAGTACCCGGACTAGCGGGGGCCACAATGAGCAGTTCTTC.

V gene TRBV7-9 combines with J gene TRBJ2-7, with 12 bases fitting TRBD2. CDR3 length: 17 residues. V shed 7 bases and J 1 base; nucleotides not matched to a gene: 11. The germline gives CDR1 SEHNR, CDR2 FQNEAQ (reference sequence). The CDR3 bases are TGTGCCAGCACCGATCCGACTAGCGGGAGAAGTTCCTACGAGCAGTACTTC. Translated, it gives CASTDPTSGRSSYEQYF.

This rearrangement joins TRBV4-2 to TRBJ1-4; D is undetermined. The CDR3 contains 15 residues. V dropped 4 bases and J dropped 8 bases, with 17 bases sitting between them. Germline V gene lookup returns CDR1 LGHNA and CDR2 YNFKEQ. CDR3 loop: CASSPRQGVREKLFF. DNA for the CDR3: TGTGCCAGCAGCCCGCGCCAAGGAGTGAGAGAAAAACTGTTTTTT.

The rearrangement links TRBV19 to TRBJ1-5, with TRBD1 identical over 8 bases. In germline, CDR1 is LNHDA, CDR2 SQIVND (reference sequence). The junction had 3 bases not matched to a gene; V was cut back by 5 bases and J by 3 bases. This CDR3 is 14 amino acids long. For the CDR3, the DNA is TGTGCCAGTAGTCAGGGGGCTATCAATCAGCCCCAGCATTTT. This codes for CASSQGAINQPQHF.

CDR3 coding DNA: TGTGCCAGCAAGATACTAGCGGGAGGGTTGACAGATACGCAGTATTTT. This translates into CASKILAGGLTDTQYF. The chain employs TRBV7-2 and TRBJ2-3; 13 nucleotides match TRBD2. This CDR3 contains 16 residues. V lost 7 bases and J lost 3; bases outside the gene matches: 7. Germline lookup yields CDR1 SGHTA and CDR2 FQGNSA. Full variable domain (rest looked up from reference TRBV7-2 and TRBJ2-3): GAGVSQSPSNKVTEKGKDVELRCDPISGHTALYWYRQSLGQGLEFLIYFQGNSAPDKSGLPSDRFSAERTGGSVSTLTIQRTQQEDSAVYLCASKILAGGLTDTQYFGPGTRLTVL.

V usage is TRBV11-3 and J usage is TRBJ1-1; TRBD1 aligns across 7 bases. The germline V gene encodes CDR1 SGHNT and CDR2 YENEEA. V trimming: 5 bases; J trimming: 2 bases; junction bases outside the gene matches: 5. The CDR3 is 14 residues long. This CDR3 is CASSPNRGNTEAFF. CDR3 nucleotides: TGTGCCAGCAGCCCAAACAGGGGTAACACTGAAGCTTTCTTT.

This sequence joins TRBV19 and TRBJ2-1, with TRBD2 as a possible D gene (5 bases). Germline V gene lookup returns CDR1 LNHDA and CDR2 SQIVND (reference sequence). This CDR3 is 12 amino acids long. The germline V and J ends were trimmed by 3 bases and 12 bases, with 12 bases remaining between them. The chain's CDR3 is CASSISGGGQFF. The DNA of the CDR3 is TGTGCCAGTAGTATTTCGGGTGGAGGGCAGTTCTTC. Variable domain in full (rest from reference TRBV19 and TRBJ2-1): DGGITQSPKYLFRKEGQNVTLSCEQNLNHDAMYWYRQDPGQGLRLIYYSQIVNDFQKGDIAEGYSVSREKKESFPLTVTSAQKNPTAFYLCASSISGGGQFFGPGTRLTVL.